This TCR beta chain comes out of a study of cytomegalovirus exposure and HLA in healthy donors. Study results and caveats: It was reported that TCR beta sequences correctly inferred the HLA-A and HLA-B alleles for most subjects. According to reports, the classifier identified cytomegalovirus status with high specificity and sensitivity.

Concerning this clone: The target antigen is unknown.

The primer mix had 60 Vbeta and 13 Jbeta primers. Repertoires were generated with immunoSEQ multiplex PCR, while TCRdb's copy carries only in-frame clones and drops some. The sample yields around 140,000 clones, roughly 75% seen once. Sequencing was carried out using PBMCs. This receptor was taken from a man aged 35 to 55 in good health and CMV-seronegative.

The CDR3 region is CASSPLNSYNSPLHF. In nucleotides, the CDR3 is TGTGCCAGCAGCCCACTCAACTCCTATAATTCACCCCTCCACTTT. This rearrangement joins TRBV27 to TRBJ1-6; D ambiguous. Germline V gene lookup returns CDR1 MNHEY and CDR2 SMNVEV (reference sequence). The CDR3 sequence is 15 residues long. V gave up 6 bases and J gave up 0 bases, with 9 bases separating them.